The clone carrying this TCR beta chain was picked up many times. Antigen unknown. The data were obtained in a study of human T cells and chemical hapten exposure. At the level of the study: Predominantly women, the patients had alopecia areata, totalis or universalis.

Whole-study findings and limits: The number of TCRs over 1 in 1000 frequency stayed unchanged after DPC.

One entry per CDR3 protein, called by TCRdb with MiXCR from the RACE reads. In the table there are about 46,000 distinct CDR3 sequences, roughly a tenth of which are singletons. Trimming removed 8 bases from V and 4 bases from J, with 20 bases in between. The CDR3 is 14 amino acids. Germline loops: CDR1 SQVTM, CDR2 ANQGSEA. Stated time point: pre-sensitization, week 0. Treatment defined: therapeutic diphenylcyclopropenone sensitization with weekly scalp DPC. The chain joins TRBV29-1 to TRBJ1-1; D may be TRBD1 (6 bases). The sequences come from whole blood, collected in connection with sensitization to the hapten diphenylcyclopropenone (DPC). The TCR sequence derives from a woman aged 40 to 55 with alopecia areata. Some clones in this sample may be carry-over from other donors' samples. Written as DNA, the CDR3 is TGCAGCACCAGGCCAACAGGGTACGGCACTGAAGCTTTCTTT. This sequence encodes CSTRPTGYGTEAFF.